The 8 T cell receptor beta chains below were found in one sample sequenced in a study of cytomegalovirus exposure and HLA in healthy donors. A multiplex PCR was run with 60 Vbeta primers and 13 Jbeta primers. Sequencing was performed with immunoSEQ multiplex PCR; in TCRdb, only in-frame clones are kept and a portion is missing. The data hold some 150,000 clones, with 65% to 90% observed a single time. The specimen sequenced was PBMCs. These receptor sequences come from a woman aged 50 to 60 in good health and CMV-seropositive.

This sequence joins TRBV27 and TRBJ2-2, with TRBD1 identical over 11 bases. Germline-derived CDR1 and CDR2 are MNHEY and SMNVEV (reference sequence). J gave up 7 bases and V 5 bases, and 12 bases lay outside the gene matches. The CDR3 has 17 residues. CDR3 sequence (DNA): TGTGCCAGCAGTGGACAGGGGGCCCTCCCCGGGGGCGGGGAGCTGTTTTTT. It is translated as CASSGQGALPGGGELFF.

The chain links TRBV27 to TRBJ1-1; D not resolved. Trimming stripped 1 base from V and 1 base from J, with 13 bases between. Germline lookup yields CDR1 MNHEY and CDR2 SMNVEV (reference sequence). The CDR3 contains 16 residues. CDR3 DNA: TGTGCCAGCAGTTTATGGAGTCCCACGGGGAACACTGAAGCTTTCTTT. This gives the protein CASSLWSPTGNTEAFF.

CDR3 amino acids: CASSLRPHRDRGRGNTIYF. CDR3 DNA: TGTGCCAGCAGTTTAAGGCCCCACCGGGACAGGGGCCGTGGAAACACCATATATTTT. The chain couples TRBV28 to TRBJ1-3; TRBD1 agrees at 10 bases. J lost 3 bases, V lost 2 bases, and 13 bases had no gene match. The CDR3 spans 19 residues. Germline CDR1 reads MDHEN; CDR2 reads SYDVKM.

The chain has TRBV6-1 and TRBJ2-1; tentative D call: TRBD1 (6 bases). Germline CDR1 MNHNS, CDR2 SASEGT. The CDR3 contains 15 residues. V was clipped by 7 bases and J by 1 base, with 14 bases between them. The CDR3 is CASNPNRASYNEQFF. The CDR3, as DNA: TGTGCCAGCAACCCGAACAGGGCGTCCTACAATGAGCAGTTCTTC.

The rearrangement links TRBV14 to TRBJ2-7, with TRBD1 as a possible D gene (5 bases). V dropped 1 base and J dropped 5 bases, with 12 bases sitting between them. This CDR3 region has 14 residues. Per germline, CDR1 SGHDN and CDR2 FVKESK. Here the CDR3 DNA reads TGTGCCAGCAGCCAAGTTTCAGGGTCGGACGAGCAGTACTTC. It codes for CASSQVSGSDEQYF.

V gene TRBV5-4 combines with J gene TRBJ1-2; 8 bases are a match to TRBD1. CDR1 is SGHNT and CDR2 is YYREEE in the germline V gene (reference sequence). The CDR3 contains 14 residues. V shed 4 bases and J 4 bases; nucleotides not matched to a gene: 6. The CDR3 sequence: CASSLSGGGYGYTF. The DNA of the CDR3 is TGTGCCAGCAGCCTGTCAGGGGGCGGCTATGGCTACACCTTC.

J is TRBJ2-1 and V is TRBV9; 12 bases are a match to TRBD2. The germline CDR1 and CDR2 sequences are SGDLS and YYNGEE. There are 18 residues in the CDR3. J was trimmed by 8 bases and V by 3 bases; bases with no gene match: 15. The CDR3 DNA reads as TGTGCCAGCAGCGCCGGGGCTAGCGGGGGGGCCACGTTGCATGAGCAGTTCTTC. The encoded protein is CASSAGASGGATLHEQFF.

V usage is TRBV20-1 and J usage is TRBJ1-2; possibly TRBD1 for D (6 bases). Germline V gene sequence: CDR1 DFQATT, CDR2 SNEGSKA (reference sequence). CDR3 length: 10 amino acids. V lost 5 bases, J lost 8 bases, and 9 bases lay in between. CDR3 nucleotide sequence: TGCAGTGCTGGACAGCCCGGCTACACCTTC. Translated: CSAGQPGYTF.